Listed below are T cell receptor beta chains from one sample, sequenced in a study of liver allograft versus peripheral blood T cells. TCRdb re-called the reads through MiXCR, storing one row per CDR3 protein. Of over 9,000 distinct CDR3 sequences in the sample, roughly 26% were seen once. All receptors derive from a human patient who had a liver transplant. Some T cells may be transferred from the graft donor. The CDR3 runs from the conserved cysteine through the conserved F or W. The D gene is left open where the match is weak. Only part of the rows carry a size: once, few, many, or a class if the clone is expanded.

D gene,J gene,clone size,V gene,CDR3 DNA,CDR3 protein
TRBD1,TRBJ1-5,many,TRBV12-3/TRBV12-4,TGTGCCAGCAGACCGGGACAGGGGTTTGAGCCCCAGCATTTT,CASRPGQGFEPQHF
-,TRBJ1-1,-,TRBV18,TGTGCCAGCTCACCCCAGAGGTACACTGAAGCTTTCTTT,CASSPQRYTEAFF
-,TRBJ2-3,-,TRBV28,TGTGCCAGCAGTTTCCAGACAGATACGCAGTATTTT,CASSFQTDTQYF
-,TRBJ1-6,-,TRBV3-1,TGTGCCAGCAGCCAAGACCCACAGGGTTTTAATTCACCCCTCCACTTT,CASSQDPQGFNSPLHF
TRBD1,TRBJ2-6,few,TRBV6-2/TRBV6-3,TGTGCCAGCAGACGGCAGGGGGTCACCAACGTCCTGACTTTC,CASRRQGVTNVLTF
-,TRBJ2-3,-,TRBV13,TGTGCCAGCAGCTCTCGACAGGCAGGGGATACGCAGTATTTT,CASSSRQAGDTQYF
TRBD2,TRBJ2-7,few,TRBV10-1,TGCGCCAGCAGTGACTTGGCTAGCGGGAATGAGGAGCAGTACTTC,CASSDLASGNEEQYF
-,TRBJ2-1,medium-sized,TRBV18,TGTGCCAGCTCACCGAAAAATGAGCAGTTCTTC,CASSPKNEQFF
-,TRBJ2-1,many,TRBV12-3/TRBV12-4,TGTGCCAGCAGTTTAAACCCGGACTACAATGAGCAGTTCTTC,CASSLNPDYNEQFF
TRBD2,TRBJ2-3,-,TRBV5-4,TGTGCCAGCAGCAGGACTAGCGGGGGGAGGGGAGATACGCAGTATTTT,CASSRTSGGRGDTQYF
-,TRBJ2-5,-,TRBV15,TGTGCCACCAGTAAAGAGGGATGGTCAGAGACCCAGTACTTC,CATSKEGWSETQYF
TRBD1,TRBJ1-6,-,TRBV7-2,TGTGCCAGCAGGACCGCCCGGGACAGGGGGCTTAAGAATTCACCCCTCCACTTT,CASRTARDRGLKNSPLHF
-,TRBJ2-3,many,TRBV7-2,TGTGCCAGCGGTGGGGGAGGAGATACGCAGTATTTT,CASGGGGDTQYF
-,TRBJ1-6,medium-sized,TRBV7-2,TGTGCCAGCACCCAGCGGGCAGGGAAATCACCCCTCCACTTT,CASTQRAGKSPLHF
-,TRBJ1-3,once,TRBV3-1,TGTGCCAGCAGCCAGGCGGCTGGAAACACCATATATTTT,CASSQAAGNTIYF
-,TRBJ2-3,-,TRBV19,TGTGCCAGTACGGCCGGGCGCGCCACAGATACGCAGTATTTT,CASTAGRATDTQYF
-,TRBJ1-4,-,TRBV20-1,TGCAGTGCTACGGACAGCCATAATGAAAAACTGTTTTTT,CSATDSHNEKLFF
TRBD2,TRBJ2-3,-,TRBV9,TGTGCCAGCAGCCAAGGACTAGCGGGATCCACAGATACGCAGTATTTT,CASSQGLAGSTDTQYF
TRBD1,TRBJ2-1,-,TRBV25-1,TGTGCCAGCAGTGAACGGGGGGACAGGGGCAATGAGCAGTTCTTC,CASSERGDRGNEQFF
-,TRBJ1-1,-,TRBV18,TGTGCCAGCTCCCTATCGGGGGAAAAAGCTTTCTTT,CASSLSGEKAFF
TRBD1,TRBJ2-1,medium-sized,TRBV7-9,TGTGCCAGCAGCCCAGGGACAGGATCACTAATTTCCTACAATGAGCAGTTCTTC,CASSPGTGSLISYNEQFF
TRBD1,TRBJ2-2,-,TRBV9,TGTGCCAGCAGCGTAGGGACAGGGAGCACCGGGGAGCTGTTTTTT,CASSVGTGSTGELFF
TRBD1,TRBJ1-1,-,TRBV7-9,TGTGCCAGCAGCTATGGACAGGGGGTAAAGGGGAACACTGAAGCTTTCTTT,CASSYGQGVKGNTEAFF
TRBD1,TRBJ1-3,-,TRBV5-1,TGCGCCAGCAGCTTGACAGGGGACCCCTCTGGAAACACCATATATTTT,CASSLTGDPSGNTIYF
TRBD1,TRBJ2-1,many,TRBV5-5,TGTGCCAGCAGCCGGACAGGGGCCAGCTCCTACAATGAGCAGTTCTTC,CASSRTGASSYNEQFF
TRBD1,TRBJ1-5,-,TRBV28,TGTGCCAGCACTCTAGGGGGCAATAGTGAGCCCCAGCATTTT,CASTLGGNSEPQHF
-,TRBJ2-1,-,TRBV27,TGTGCCAGCAGTCCCCCCTGGGGGAGGAACAATGAGCAGTTCTTC,CASSPPWGRNNEQFF
-,TRBJ2-1,few,TRBV2,TGTGCCAGCAGTGACCAGGTTTCCTACAATGAGCAGTTCTTC,CASSDQVSYNEQFF
-,TRBJ1-2,medium-sized,TRBV19,TGTGCCAGTAGTACAGGGGATGGGAACTATGGCTACACCTTC,CASSTGDGNYGYTF
-,TRBJ2-7,medium-sized,TRBV18,TGTGCCAGCTCACCCACCCGGGACACACTCTACGAGCAGTACTTC,CASSPTRDTLYEQYF
-,TRBJ1-4,-,TRBV20-1,TGCAGTGCTAGAGTCAGGGACGGAGAAGCGAAACTGTTTTTT,CSARVRDGEAKLFF